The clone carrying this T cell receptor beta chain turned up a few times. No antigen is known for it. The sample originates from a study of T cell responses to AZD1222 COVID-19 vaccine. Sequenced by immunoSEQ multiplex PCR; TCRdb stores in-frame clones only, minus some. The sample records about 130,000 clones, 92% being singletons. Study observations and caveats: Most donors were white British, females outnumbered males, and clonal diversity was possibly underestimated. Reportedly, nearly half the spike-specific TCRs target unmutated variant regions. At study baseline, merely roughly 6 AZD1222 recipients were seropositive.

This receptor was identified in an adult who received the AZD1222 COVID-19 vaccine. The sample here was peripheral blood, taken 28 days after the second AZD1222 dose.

The DNA for the CDR3 is TGTGCCAGCAGCCAAGGAACTAGCGGGAGTATCGGCGAGCAGTACTTC. Translation: CASSQGTSGSIGEQYF. V is TRBV4-2 and J is TRBJ2-7; 11 bases map to TRBD2. Germline-derived CDR1 and CDR2 are LGHNA and YNFKEQ. This CDR3 spans 16 amino acids. Unmatched junction bases numbered 8, after V lost 1 base and J lost 6 bases.